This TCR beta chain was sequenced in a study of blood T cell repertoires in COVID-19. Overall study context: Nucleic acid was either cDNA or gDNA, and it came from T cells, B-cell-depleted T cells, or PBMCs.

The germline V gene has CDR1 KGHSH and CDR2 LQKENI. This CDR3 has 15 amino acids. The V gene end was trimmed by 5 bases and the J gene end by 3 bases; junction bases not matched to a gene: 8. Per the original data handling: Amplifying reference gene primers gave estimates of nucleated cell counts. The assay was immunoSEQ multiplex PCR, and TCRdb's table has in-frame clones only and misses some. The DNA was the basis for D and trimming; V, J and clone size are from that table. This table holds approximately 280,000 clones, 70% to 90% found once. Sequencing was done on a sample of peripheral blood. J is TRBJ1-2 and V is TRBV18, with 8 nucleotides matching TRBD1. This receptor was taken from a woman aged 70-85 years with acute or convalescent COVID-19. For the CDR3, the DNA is TGTGCCAGCTCAGCTGGGACAGGAAAGGACTATGGCTACACCTTC. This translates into CASSAGTGKDYGYTF.